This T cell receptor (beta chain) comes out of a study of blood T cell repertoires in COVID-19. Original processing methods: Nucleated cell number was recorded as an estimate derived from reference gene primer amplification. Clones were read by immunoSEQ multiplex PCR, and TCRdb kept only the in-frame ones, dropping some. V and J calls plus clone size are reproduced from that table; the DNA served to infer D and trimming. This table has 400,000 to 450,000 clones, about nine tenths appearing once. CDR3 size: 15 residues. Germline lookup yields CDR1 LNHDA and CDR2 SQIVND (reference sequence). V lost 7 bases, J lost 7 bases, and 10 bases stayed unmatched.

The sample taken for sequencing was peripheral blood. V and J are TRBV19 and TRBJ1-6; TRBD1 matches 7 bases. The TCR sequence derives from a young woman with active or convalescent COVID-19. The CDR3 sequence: CASKGTVTLNSPLHF. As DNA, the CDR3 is TGTGCCAGTAAAGGGACAGTAACCCTGAATTCACCCCTCCACTTT.